These 17 T cell receptor beta chains came from one sample sequenced in a study of metastatic and nonmetastatic thyroid tumors. TCRdb reassembled clones from the PCR reads with MiXCR. In the table there are some 13,000 clones, under 30% of which are singletons. The entire patient cohort was treatment-naive prior to thyroid surgery. The specimen was tumor tissue. These receptors were collected from a female donor with papillary thyroid cancer or a benign thyroid nodule (not recorded which). Some clones in this sample may be carry-over from other donors' samples.

This clone is labeled as medium-sized (0.01 to 0.1%). This sequence joins TRBV6-2 or TRBV6-3 and TRBJ2-1, with 8 bases fitting TRBD2. The CDR3 is 14 amino acids. V dropped 5 bases and J dropped 0; count of bases not matched to a gene: 0. Looked up from germline, CDR1 is MNHEY and CDR2 is SVGEGT. CDR3 nucleotides: TGTGCCAGCAGTAGCGGGAGCTCCTACAATGAGCAGTTCTTC. This sequence encodes CASSSGSSYNEQFF.

V gene TRBV7-2 combines with J gene TRBJ2-1; D call uncertain. Trimming removed 1 base from V and 7 bases from J, with 11 bases in between. This CDR3 is 14 amino acids long. Germline values: CDR1 SGHTA, CDR2 FQGNSA. The chain's CDR3 is CASSLVTVNNEQFF. The CDR3 DNA follows: TGTGCCAGCAGCTTAGTTACTGTGAATAATGAGCAGTTCTTC. Combining the CDR3 with reference TRBV7-2 and TRBJ2-1 gives the whole variable domain GAGVSQSPSNKVTEKGKDVELRCDPISGHTALYWYRQSLGQGLEFLIYFQGNSAPDKSGLPSDRFSAERTGGSVSTLTIQRTQQEDSAVYLCASSLVTVNNEQFFGPGTRLTVL.

This clone is judged medium-sized. V is TRBV10-1 and J is TRBJ2-1; TRBD1 might be the D (6 bases). The CDR3 extends over 15 amino acids. The ends were cut back, 2 bases at V and 10 bases at J, with 18 bases in the middle. Germline V gene lookup returns CDR1 WNHNN and CDR2 SYGVQD (reference sequence). The CDR3, as DNA: TGCGCCAGCAGTGAGGGGGTATCCAGGGGTGGGGAGCAGTTCTTC. Amino acids: CASSEGVSRGGEQFF.

This CDR3 is CASSISGLPLYGYTF. The DNA for the CDR3 is TGTGCCAGCAGCATCTCGGGCCTTCCCCTTTATGGCTACACCTTC. The chain recombines TRBV11-1 with TRBJ1-2; D is undetermined. The CDR3 sequence is 15 residues long. V was shortened by 5 bases and J by 5 bases, with 18 bases between the two germline ends. Germline CDR1 is SGHAT and CDR2 is FQDESV (reference sequence).

This clone appeared many times. The rearrangement joins TRBV5-1 to TRBJ2-3, with 15 bases that match TRBD2. The V gene's germline CDR1 is SGHRS and CDR2 YFSETQ. The CDR3 extends over 15 amino acids. Trimming removed 5 bases from V and 4 bases from J; junction bases left unmatched: 2. The CDR3 spells CASSRTSGGADTQYF. CDR3 sequence (DNA): TGCGCCAGCAGTCGGACTAGCGGGGGGGCAGATACGCAGTATTTT. Based on the CDR3 plus reference TRBV5-1 and TRBJ2-3, the full variable domain is KAGVTQTPRYLIKTRGQQVTLSCSPISGHRSVSWYQQTPGQGLQFLFEYFSETQRNKGNFPGRFSGRQFSNSRSEMNVSTLELGDSALYLCASSRTSGGADTQYFGPGTRLTVL.

V usage is TRBV20-1 and J usage is TRBJ1-5; D perhaps matches TRBD1 (6 bases). Trimming took off 3 bases at V and 3 bases at J, with 9 bases between the two ends. In germline, CDR1 is DFQATT, CDR2 SNEGSKA (reference sequence). The CDR3 has 13 amino acids. The CDR3 is CSAREGDNQPQHF. CDR3 bases: TGCAGTGCTAGGGAGGGGGACAATCAGCCCCAGCATTTT.

V gene TRBV10-2 combines with J gene TRBJ2-1, with D perhaps assigned TRBD1 or TRBD2 (6 bases each). Germline-derived CDR1 and CDR2 are WSHSY and SAAADI. The CDR3 is 13 amino acids. The ends were cut back, 7 bases at V and 7 bases at J, with 14 bases in the middle. CDR3 loop: CASNWGAGNEQFF. In DNA form, the CDR3 reads TGCGCCAGCAATTGGGGGGCAGGAAATGAGCAGTTCTTC.

Relative to its sample, this clone is medium-sized. This chain joins TRBV2 and TRBJ2-1, with 8 bases that match TRBD2. V lost 7 bases, J lost 5 bases, and 13 bases stayed unmatched. Germline V lookup: CDR1 SNHLY, CDR2 FYNNEI. This CDR3 contains 16 residues. CDR3 in amino acids: CASKRETSRSNNEQFF. In DNA form, the CDR3 reads TGTGCCAGCAAGCGGGAGACGTCTAGATCCAACAATGAGCAGTTCTTC.

The chain combines TRBV10-2 with TRBJ2-2, with a tentative D call TRBD2 (7 bases). Germline CDR1 reads WSHSY; CDR2 reads SAAADI. This CDR3 has 14 residues. Trimming removed 7 bases at V and 17 bases at J, with 26 bases between. The CDR3: CASTGGLNTGGLFF. The DNA of the CDR3 is TGCGCCAGCACGGGAGGATTGAACACCGGGGGGCTCTTTTTT.

The table lists this clone with a few counts. The chain couples TRBV12-3 or TRBV12-4 to TRBJ2-3, with a weak D call TRBD2 (5 bases). V shed 6 bases and J shed 0 bases, with 16 bases lying between them. The CDR3 extends over 16 amino acids. The CDR3 DNA follows: TGTGCCAGCAGCCCGAGGGTCATTTATAGCACAGATACGCAGTATTTT. Translation: CASSPRVIYSTDTQYF.

There are many counts of this clone. This chain links TRBV20-1 with TRBJ1-5; the match to TRBD1 covers 7 bases. This CDR3 is built from 12 residues. Trimming removed 5 bases from V and 4 bases from J; junction bases left unmatched: 2. Germline V gene data show CDR1 as DFQATT and CDR2 as SNEGSKA (reference sequence). This chain's CDR3 is CSAGTANQPQHF. For the CDR3, the DNA is TGCAGTGCTGGGACAGCTAATCAGCCCCAGCATTTT.

This clone was seen more than once but under ten times. This may come from a read error, since a much larger clone is one base off. V is TRBV28 and J is TRBJ2-4; perhaps TRBD2 as D (6 bases). Germline values: CDR1 MDHEN, CDR2 SYDVKM. The length of the CDR3 is 15 residues. CDR3 coding DNA: TGTGCCAGCAGCACCATCTCATTTACGAGGGACTCGCAGCTCTTC. The encoded protein is CASSTISFTRDSQLF.

This clone has ten or more counts. The CDR3 sequence is CAWSGLRGGYNEQFF. CDR3 DNA sequence: TGTGCCTGGAGTGGGTTGCGGGGGGGATACAATGAGCAGTTCTTC. This chain connects TRBV30 to TRBJ2-1, with 9 bases lining up with TRBD2. Germline V CDR1 and CDR2: GTSNPN, SVGIG (reference sequence). V lost 1 base and J lost 4; bases outside the gene matches: 5. CDR3 size: 15 residues.

This clone was detected only a few times. This chain joins TRBV19 and TRBJ2-3, with 12 bases that match TRBD1. J was trimmed by 10 bases and V by 5 bases; bases with no gene match: 10. The CDR3 totals 15 residues. Germline CDR1 LNHDA, CDR2 SQIVND (reference sequence). The CDR3: CASSSGTGGLVAQYF. The DNA of the CDR3 is TGTGCCAGTAGTTCCGGGACAGGGGGCCTTGTCGCGCAGTATTTT.

This clone was found many times. The chain combines TRBV20-1 with TRBJ2-7; maybe TRBD1 (7 bases). V lost 3 bases and J 9 bases, leaving 15 bases between the germline ends. CDR3 length: 12 amino acids. From germline, CDR1 is DFQATT and CDR2 SNEGSKA (reference sequence). CDR3 sequence: CSASPAGGGQYF. The DNA of the CDR3 is TGCAGTGCTAGTCCGGCAGGGGGAGGGCAGTACTTC.

The chain couples TRBV6-2 or TRBV6-3 to TRBJ2-3; possible D gene TRBD2, 6 bases. Germline V CDR1 and CDR2: MNHEY, SVGEGT. This CDR3 spans 15 amino acids. Deletions cut 2 bases from V and 4 bases from J, with 13 bases between. CDR3 in DNA: TGTGCCAGCAGTTACCTTCCGGGAGTATCAGATACGCAGTATTTT. Translating it yields CASSYLPGVSDTQYF.

This chain uses TRBV4-3 with TRBJ2-2; TRBD2 matches 7 bases. CDR1 LGHNA and CDR2 YSLEER come from the germline V gene. This CDR3 contains 16 residues. Unmatched junction bases numbered 3, after V lost 1 base and J lost 1 base. CDR3 in amino acids: CASSQGGGVNTGELFF. DNA of the CDR3: TGCGCCAGCAGCCAAGGGGGAGGGGTGAACACCGGGGAGCTGTTTTTT.